The subject of this entry is one T cell receptor beta chain. This sample stems from a study of control samples from healthy donors and cancer patients. Germline values: CDR1 MNHEY, CDR2 SVGAGI. Trimming left V 3 bases short and J 4 bases short, with 3 bases between. This CDR3 has 11 amino acids. Only in-frame clones appear in the TCRdb table, and some are missing; sequencing was by immunoSEQ multiplex PCR. Here the sample spans roughly 45,000 clones, around nine tenths being singletons. This rearrangement joins TRBV6-5 to TRBJ1-1; D is unclear. This sequence was found in a man aged 30 to 39 with colorectal cancer. The sequenced sample was PBMCs. The CDR3 region has the DNA TGTGCCAGCAGTTATTCCACTGAAGCTTTCTTT. This gives the protein CASSYSTEAFF.